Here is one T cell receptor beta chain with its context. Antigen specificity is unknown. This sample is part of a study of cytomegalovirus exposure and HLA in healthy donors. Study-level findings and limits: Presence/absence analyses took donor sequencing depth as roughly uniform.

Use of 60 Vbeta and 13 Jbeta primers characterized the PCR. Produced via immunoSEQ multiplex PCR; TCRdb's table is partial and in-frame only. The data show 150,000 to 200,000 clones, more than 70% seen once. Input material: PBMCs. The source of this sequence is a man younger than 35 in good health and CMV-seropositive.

The CDR3 DNA follows: TGTGCCAGCAGCCAGTTCTTTGGGCATGAGCAGTTCTTC. Amino acids: CASSQFFGHEQFF. The chain carries TRBV14 and TRBJ2-1; D not certain. Trimming cost V 3 bases and J 8 bases, with 11 bases left between them. Per germline, CDR1 SGHDN and CDR2 FVKESK. The CDR3 runs 13 residues.